One and the same sample provided the 7 T cell receptor beta chains below, sequenced in a study of T cell responses to AZD1222 COVID-19 vaccine. This table comes from immunoSEQ multiplex PCR, and its TCRdb copy is limited to in-frame clones, with some not included. Found here are about 110,000 clones, around 90% of them singletons; the top ten hold around 1.5%. Sequencing was performed on peripheral blood, taken on day 0 of AZD1222 vaccination. These receptors were obtained from an adult in good health.

This chain joins TRBV16 and TRBJ1-3, with D maybe TRBD1 (5 bases). V shed 4 bases and J shed 1 base, with 8 bases lying between them. This CDR3 has 14 amino acids. Germline V gene sequence: CDR1 KGHSY, CDR2 FQNENV. The CDR3 spells CASSLQGSGNTIYF. CDR3 sequence (DNA): TGTGCCAGCAGCCTGCAGGGATCTGGAAACACCATATATTTT.

The genes are TRBV5-1 and TRBJ1-5; 9 bases agree with TRBD1. Germline V lookup: CDR1 SGHRS, CDR2 YFSETQ. This CDR3 is built from 15 residues. Trimming removed 4 bases from V and 6 bases from J; junction bases left unmatched: 8. This CDR3 is CASSLGTGQIQPQHF. In nucleotides, the CDR3 is TGCGCCAGCAGCCTCGGGACAGGGCAAATTCAGCCCCAGCATTTT.

As concerns this clone: At one end the junction does not follow the germline gene, possibly because of a read error. This chain joins TRBV6-5 and TRBJ2-7; D not resolved. CDR3 length equals 11 residues. Germline V gene data show CDR1 as MNHEY and CDR2 as SVGAGI. CDR3 bases: TGTGCCAGCAGTCACTCCTACGAGCAGTACTTC. This codes for CASSHSYEQYF.

J is TRBJ1-1 and V is TRBV7-6; 9 nucleotides align to TRBD1. CDR1 and CDR2 from the germline V gene are SGHVS and FNYEAQ. This CDR3 is 15 amino acids long. The junction had 10 bases not matched to a gene; V was cut back by 6 bases and J by 5 bases. Here the CDR3 DNA reads TGTGCCAGCAGTCCACAGGGGGCGCGGAGTACTGAAGCTTTCTTT. Amino acid sequence: CASSPQGARSTEAFF.

This clone was seen just once. The chain carries TRBV30 and TRBJ1-1, with a tentative D call TRBD1 (5 bases). CDR3 length equals 13 residues. In germline, CDR1 is GTSNPN, CDR2 SVGIG (reference sequence). V lost 5 bases, J lost 0 bases, and 10 bases lay in between. CDR3 nucleotide sequence: TGTGCCTGGGGGAGGGGTTTGAACACTGAAGCTTTCTTT. It specifies CAWGRGLNTEAFF. The complete variable domain, with remaining parts taken from reference TRBV30 and TRBJ1-1, reads SQTIHQWPATLVQPVGSPLSLECTVEGTSNPNLYWYRQAAGRGLQLLFYSVGIGQISSEVPQNLSASRPQDRQFILSSKKLLLSDSGFYLCAWGRGLNTEAFFGQGTRLTVV.

The rearrangement links TRBV7-2 to TRBJ1-6; D gene uncertain. This CDR3 has 13 amino acids. From germline, CDR1 is SGHTA and CDR2 FQGNSA. V lost 5 bases and J 9 bases, leaving 11 bases between the germline ends. CDR3 sequence: CASSRSMGSPLHF. The CDR3 nucleotides are TGTGCCAGCAGCCGTAGCATGGGTTCACCCCTCCACTTT. The whole variable domain, filled in from reference TRBV7-2 and TRBJ1-6, reads GAGVSQSPSNKVTEKGKDVELRCDPISGHTALYWYRQSLGQGLEFLIYFQGNSAPDKSGLPSDRFSAERTGGSVSTLTIQRTQQEDSAVYLCASSRSMGSPLHFGNGTRLTVT.

This chain uses TRBV18 with TRBJ1-4; D remains ambiguous. CDR3 length: 11 residues. The ends were cut back, 3 bases at V and 8 bases at J, with 4 bases in the middle. Germline CDR1 is KGHSH and CDR2 is LQKENI. CDR3 residues: CASSPQEKLFF. CDR3 nucleotides: TGTGCCAGCTCACCCCAAGAAAAACTGTTTTTT.